These T cell receptor beta chains were read from a single sample in a study of cytomegalovirus exposure and HLA in healthy donors. Clones were read by immunoSEQ multiplex PCR, and TCRdb kept only the in-frame ones, dropping some. Of more than 200,000 clones in the sample, less than 80% were seen once. Sequencing used PBMCs. These receptors were taken from a girl aged 2-10 years in good health and CMV-seronegative. Both conserved end residues are part of each CDR3. A D gene is named only where the DNA matches it firmly. Only some rows state a clone size, as once, few, many or a class for expanded clones.

J gene: TRBJ1-1; V gene: TRBV6-5; clone size: once; D gene: TRBD1; CDR3 protein: CASSPQDRGTAFF; CDR3 DNA: TGTGCCAGCAGTCCACAGGACAGGGGTACAGCTTTCTTT
J gene: TRBJ2-5; V gene: TRBV4-2; clone size: NA; D gene: TRBD2; CDR3 protein: CASSQEGTSGQETQYF; CDR3 DNA: TGTGCCAGCAGCCAAGAGGGGACTAGCGGACAAGAGACCCAGTACTTC
J gene: TRBJ1-1; V gene: TRBV5-6; clone size: NA; D gene: TRBD1; CDR3 protein: CASSFGRGRDTEAFF; CDR3 DNA: TGTGCCAGCAGCTTTGGCAGGGGGCGAGACACTGAAGCTTTCTTT
J gene: TRBJ2-7; V gene: TRBV19; clone size: NA; D gene: TRBD2; CDR3 protein: CASSIYSGSTYEQYF; CDR3 DNA: TGTGCCAGTAGTATTTATAGCGGGAGTACCTACGAGCAGTACTTC
J gene: TRBJ2-3; V gene: TRBV5-1; clone size: NA; D gene: NA; CDR3 protein: CASSLAGAADTQYF; CDR3 DNA: TGCGCCAGCAGCTTGGCGGGAGCCGCAGATACGCAGTATTTT
J gene: TRBJ2-7; V gene: TRBV1; clone size: NA; D gene: NA; CDR3 protein: CTRLAPTTYEQYF; CDR3 DNA: TGCACCAGGCTAGCCCCCACAACCTACGAGCAGTACTTC
J gene: TRBJ2-1; V gene: TRBV7-2; clone size: NA; D gene: NA; CDR3 protein: CASSHTWHNEQFF; CDR3 DNA: TGTGCCAGCAGCCATACCTGGCACAATGAGCAGTTCTTC
J gene: TRBJ1-1; V gene: TRBV6-5; clone size: NA; D gene: NA; CDR3 protein: CASRILTDLTEAFF; CDR3 DNA: TGTGCCAGCAGAATCCTGACTGACCTCACTGAAGCTTTCTTT
J gene: TRBJ1-3; V gene: TRBV7-9; clone size: once; D gene: NA; CDR3 protein: CASSSPGVGNTIYF; CDR3 DNA: TGTGCCAGCAGCTCGCCAGGGGTCGGAAACACCATATATTTT
J gene: TRBJ2-3; V gene: TRBV7-2; clone size: NA; D gene: TRBD2; CDR3 protein: CASSLMFDRRGSTDTQYF; CDR3 DNA: TGTGCCAGCAGCTTAATGTTCGATCGGCGGGGGAGCACAGATACGCAGTATTTT
J gene: TRBJ2-3; V gene: TRBV29-1; clone size: NA; D gene: NA; CDR3 protein: CSVAGLQVALTDTQYF; CDR3 DNA: TGCAGCGTTGCTGGGCTGCAGGTCGCCCTCACAGATACGCAGTATTTT
J gene: TRBJ1-1; V gene: TRBV2; clone size: NA; D gene: NA; CDR3 protein: CASRGQQAEAFF; CDR3 DNA: TGTGCCAGCAGAGGTCAACAGGCTGAAGCTTTCTTT
J gene: TRBJ2-7; V gene: TRBV18; clone size: NA; D gene: NA; CDR3 protein: CASSPRTGLGSYEQYF; CDR3 DNA: TGTGCCAGCTCACCACGAACAGGGCTCGGGTCCTACGAGCAGTACTTC
J gene: TRBJ2-2; V gene: TRBV6-5; clone size: NA; D gene: TRBD1; CDR3 protein: CASRLDRVTGELFF; CDR3 DNA: TGTGCCAGCAGACTCGACAGGGTCACCGGGGAGCTGTTTTTT
J gene: TRBJ2-7; V gene: TRBV4-1; clone size: NA; D gene: NA; CDR3 protein: CASSVGGGSSYEQYF; CDR3 DNA: TGCGCCAGCAGCGTTGGGGGAGGAAGTTCCTACGAGCAGTACTTC
J gene: TRBJ2-6; V gene: TRBV19; clone size: NA; D gene: NA; CDR3 protein: CASSLEGVSSGANVLTF; CDR3 DNA: TGTGCCAGTAGTTTAGAAGGGGTGAGCTCTGGGGCCAACGTCCTGACTTTC
J gene: TRBJ1-5; V gene: TRBV19; clone size: NA; D gene: TRBD1; CDR3 protein: CASSPGTGADWPQHF; CDR3 DNA: TGTGCCAGTAGTCCCGGGACAGGGGCGGACTGGCCCCAGCATTTT
J gene: TRBJ1-3; V gene: TRBV4-1; clone size: NA; D gene: NA; CDR3 protein: CASGSKAGETGNTIYF; CDR3 DNA: TGCGCCAGCGGCTCAAAGGCCGGAGAAACTGGAAACACCATATATTTT
J gene: TRBJ2-3; V gene: TRBV4-1; clone size: NA; D gene: NA; CDR3 protein: CASSRIAADTQYF; CDR3 DNA: TGCGCCAGCAGCCGGATAGCGGCAGATACGCAGTATTTT
J gene: TRBJ2-7; V gene: TRBV10-3; clone size: NA; D gene: TRBD1; CDR3 protein: CAIGTGAYEQYF; CDR3 DNA: TGTGCCATCGGGACAGGGGCCTACGAGCAGTACTTC
J gene: TRBJ2-7; V gene: TRBV7-2; clone size: NA; D gene: TRBD1; CDR3 protein: CASSWPGTGEPSYEQYF; CDR3 DNA: TGTGCCAGCAGCTGGCCCGGGACAGGGGAACCCTCCTACGAGCAGTACTTC
J gene: TRBJ2-1; V gene: TRBV7-3; clone size: NA; D gene: NA; CDR3 protein: CASSLSDNEQFF; CDR3 DNA: TGTGCCAGCAGCTTATCAGACAATGAGCAGTTCTTC
J gene: TRBJ1-1; V gene: TRBV9; clone size: NA; D gene: NA; CDR3 protein: CASSVEGGETEAFF; CDR3 DNA: TGTGCCAGCAGCGTAGAAGGGGGGGAGACTGAAGCTTTCTTT
J gene: TRBJ2-1; V gene: TRBV5-6; clone size: NA; D gene: TRBD1; CDR3 protein: CASSSLQGYHPYNEQFF; CDR3 DNA: TGTGCCAGCAGCTCCCTACAGGGGTATCATCCATACAATGAGCAGTTCTTC
J gene: TRBJ1-1; V gene: TRBV19; clone size: NA; D gene: NA; CDR3 protein: CASSMNREIAFF; CDR3 DNA: TGTGCCAGTAGTATGAACAGGGAGATCGCTTTCTTT
J gene: TRBJ1-1; V gene: TRBV29-1; clone size: NA; D gene: TRBD1; CDR3 protein: CSVHRTGGTEAFF; CDR3 DNA: TGCAGCGTCCACCGAACAGGGGGCACTGAAGCTTTCTTT
J gene: TRBJ1-4; V gene: TRBV19; clone size: NA; D gene: NA; CDR3 protein: CASSNRDGKLFF; CDR3 DNA: TGTGCCAGTAGTAACAGGGATGGAAAACTGTTTTTT
J gene: TRBJ2-4; V gene: TRBV5-8; clone size: NA; D gene: NA; CDR3 protein: CASSPAAKNIQYF; CDR3 DNA: TGTGCCAGCAGCCCAGCGGCCAAAAACATTCAGTACTTC
J gene: TRBJ2-2; V gene: TRBV5-4; clone size: NA; D gene: TRBD2; CDR3 protein: CASSLAGGNTGELFF; CDR3 DNA: TGTGCCAGCAGCTTGGCGGGGGGGAACACCGGGGAGCTGTTTTTT
J gene: TRBJ2-6; V gene: TRBV2; clone size: NA; D gene: TRBD1; CDR3 protein: CASSEARDRGTF; CDR3 DNA: TGTGCCAGCAGTGAAGCTCGGGACAGGGGGACTTTC
J gene: TRBJ2-1; V gene: TRBV4-2; clone size: once; D gene: TRBD2; CDR3 protein: CASSQDQGGRSNEQFF; CDR3 DNA: TGTGCCAGCAGCCAAGATCAAGGCGGGAGGTCCAATGAGCAGTTCTTC
J gene: TRBJ1-3; V gene: TRBV30; clone size: NA; D gene: NA; CDR3 protein: CAYDLSSGNTIYF; CDR3 DNA: TGTGCCTATGACTTGAGCTCTGGAAACACCATATATTTT
J gene: TRBJ2-7; V gene: TRBV6-5; clone size: NA; D gene: NA; CDR3 protein: CASRNRRKQGYEQYF; CDR3 DNA: TGTGCCAGCAGGAATCGAAGGAAACAGGGTTACGAGCAGTACTTC